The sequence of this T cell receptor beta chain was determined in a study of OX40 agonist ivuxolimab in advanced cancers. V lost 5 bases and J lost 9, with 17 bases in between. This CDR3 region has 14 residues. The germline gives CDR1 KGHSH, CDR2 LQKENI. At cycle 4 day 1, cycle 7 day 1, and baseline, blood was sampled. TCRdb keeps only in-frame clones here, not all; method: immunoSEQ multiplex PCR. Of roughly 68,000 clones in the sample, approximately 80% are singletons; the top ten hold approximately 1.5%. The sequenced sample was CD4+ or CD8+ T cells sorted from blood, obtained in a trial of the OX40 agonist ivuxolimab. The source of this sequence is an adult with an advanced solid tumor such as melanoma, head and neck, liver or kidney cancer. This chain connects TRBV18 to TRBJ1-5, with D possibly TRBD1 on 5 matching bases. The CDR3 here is CASSSDSGTLPQHF. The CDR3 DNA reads TGTGCCAGCTCATCGGATTCAGGGACCCTGCCCCAGCATTTT.